The 15 T cell receptor beta chains listed next were all sequenced from one sample in a study of blood T cells in healthy people across ages. A second roughly 6 to 11 cycle PCR used barcoded and J-beta primers. TCRdb analysed the 5' RACE reads with MiXCR anew, one entry per CDR3 protein. The repertoire consists of over 1.5 million distinct CDR3 sequences, with 49% occurring once and the leading ten covering approximately 2.1%. What was sequenced was blood. These receptor sequences come from a woman aged 40 to 49 in good health.

With respect to this clonotype: One junction end does not reproduce the germline sequence, and a read error may be involved. The rearrangement uses TRBV2 and TRBJ2-1; D is unclear. The CDR3 has 11 amino acids. Germline V lookup: CDR1 SNHLY, CDR2 FYNNEI. The CDR3 spells CASHIGGEEFF. CDR3 in DNA: TGTGCCAGCCATATAGGCGGTGAGGAGTTCTTC.

The chain uses TRBV28 and TRBJ1-1; a weak D match, TRBD1 (5 bases). The CDR3 consists of 15 residues. V was cut by 4 bases and J by 5 bases, with 17 bases left in between. Germline assignment: CDR1 MDHEN and CDR2 SYDVKM. CDR3 sequence reads: CASSSPREGATEAFF. CDR3 nucleotides: TGTGCCAGCAGTTCCCCCAGGGAGGGAGCAACTGAAGCTTTCTTT.

Comment on this clonotype: A junction boundary mismatches the germline segment, possibly from a read error. The genes are TRBV28 and TRBJ2-7; D might be TRBD1 or TRBD2, each matching 5 bases. Germline-derived CDR1 and CDR2 are MDHEN and SYDVKM. CDR3 length: 18 residues. The CDR3: CAGSPLLEGRAISGEQYF. The DNA of the CDR3 is TGTGCCGGCAGTCCCCTCCTTGAGGGACGTGCTATAAGTGGAGAGCAGTACTTC.

The V and J genes are TRBV28 and TRBJ2-5, with 7 bases fitting TRBD2. CDR1 and CDR2 (germline): MDHEN, SYDVKM. Trimming removed 1 base from V and 1 base from J; junction bases left unmatched: 6. The CDR3 is made up of 16 amino acids. The CDR3 here is CASSLSLARLQETQYF. The CDR3 DNA is TGTGCCAGCAGTTTATCACTAGCGAGACTCCAAGAGACCCAGTACTTC.

CDR3 nucleotides: TGCAGTGCTCTTCGAGCGGGGGCCGTATCCTACGAGCAGTACTTC. Translation: CSALRAGAVSYEQYF. The V call is TRBV20-1, the J call TRBJ2-7; 8 bases are shared with TRBD2. CDR1 and CDR2 (germline): DFQATT, SNEGSKA (reference sequence). Losses at the gene ends were 5 bases for V and 1 base for J; bases not matched to a gene: 10. The CDR3 has 15 residues.

The chain has TRBV27 and TRBJ1-4, with D perhaps TRBD1 (6 bases). The germline gives CDR1 MNHEY, CDR2 SMNVEV (reference sequence). The CDR3 is 15 residues long. V was clipped by 5 bases and J by 7 bases, with 17 bases between them. The CDR3 sequence is CASSAEQGLGEKLFF. CDR3 in DNA: TGTGCCAGCAGTGCCGAACAGGGATTGGGTGAAAAACTGTTTTTT.

The V and J genes are TRBV27 and TRBJ2-3, with 8 bases lining up with TRBD2. The CDR3 is 15 amino acids. The J segment lost 1 base and the V segment lost 3 bases, leaving 3 bases of the junction unmatched. Germline V lookup: CDR1 MNHEY, CDR2 SMNVEV (reference sequence). CDR3 residues: CASSFQAGGTDTQYF. Here the CDR3 DNA reads TGTGCCAGCAGTTTCCAAGCGGGGGGCACAGATACGCAGTATTTT.

This sequence joins TRBV2 and TRBJ1-2; TRBD1 matches at 7 bases. Per the germline V gene, CDR1 is SNHLY and CDR2 is FYNNEI. CDR3 size: 15 residues. Trimming took 7 bases from V and 1 from J; bases not matched to a gene: 9. This CDR3 is CASIETTGVNYGYTF. In DNA, the CDR3 is TGTGCCAGCATCGAAACAACAGGGGTTAACTATGGCTACACCTTC.

This clonotype has only a few counts. The chain has TRBV10-3 and TRBJ2-4, with 7 bases matching TRBD1. Near its end, the DNA agrees better with TRBJ2-7, so the J call may be wrong. Looked up from germline, CDR1 is ENHRY and CDR2 is SYGVKD. CDR3 length: 15 amino acids. CDR3 amino acids: CAISESLQGPYEQYF. As DNA, the CDR3 is TGTGCCATCAGTGAGTCCTTACAGGGGCCCTACGAGCAGTACTTC.

The sample holds a few counts of this clonotype. The V and J genes are TRBV24-1 and TRBJ2-5, with 9 positions matching TRBD2. Germline CDR1 is KGHDR and CDR2 is SFDVKD. V lost 4 bases to trimming and J lost 1 base; unmatched junction nucleotides: 6. This CDR3 is built from 16 residues. CDR3 region: CATSDRTSVSQETQYF. The CDR3 DNA reads as TGTGCCACCAGTGACCGGACTAGCGTGAGCCAAGAGACCCAGTACTTC.

A few counts support this clonotype. The chain recombines TRBV20-1 with TRBJ2-4, with D hard to call. Per germline, CDR1 DFQATT and CDR2 SNEGSKA (reference sequence). Trimming left V 6 bases short and J 9 bases short, with 9 bases between. This CDR3 spans 10 amino acids. CDR3 residues: CSAGVGIQYF. In DNA form, the CDR3 reads TGCAGTGCCGGAGTTGGCATTCAGTACTTC.

V is TRBV28 and J is TRBJ1-5; D is undetermined. Trimming stripped 1 base from V and 5 bases from J, with 12 bases between. The CDR3 is 15 amino acids. Looked up from germline, CDR1 is MDHEN and CDR2 is SYDVKM. The CDR3 DNA is TGTGCCAGCAGTTTATTGGGTAGTGGGCATCAGCCCCAGCATTTT. Protein: CASSLLGSGHQPQHF. Variable domain in full (rest from reference TRBV28 and TRBJ1-5): DVKVTQSSRYLVKRTGEKVFLECVQDMDHENMFWYRQDPGLGLRLIYFSYDVKMKEKGDIPEGYSVSREKKERFSLILESASTNQTSMYLCASSLLGSGHQPQHFGDGTRLSIL.

There are many counts of this clonotype. The CDR3 reads CASSPAGLAGSEQFF. The CDR3 DNA sequence: TGTGCCAGCTCACCGGCCGGGCTAGCGGGGAGTGAGCAGTTCTTC. V usage is TRBV18 and J usage is TRBJ2-1, with TRBD2 matching 9 bases. V lost 3 bases and J lost 9; bases outside the gene matches: 9. The CDR3 loop spans 15 amino acids. The germline gives CDR1 KGHSH, CDR2 LQKENI.

The sample holds a few counts of this clonotype. The chain employs TRBV12-3 or TRBV12-4 and TRBJ2-4; TRBD1 matches at 9 bases. The J call is uncertain, as TRBJ2-7 better fits the DNA end. The CDR3 is 15 residues long. CDR3 DNA sequence: TGTGCCAGCATCAGAGACAGGGGGTCTGTACACGAGCAGTACTTC. It codes for CASIRDRGSVHEQYF.

The V gene is TRBV27, the J gene TRBJ2-1, with 7 bases matching TRBD1. V was pared by 5 bases and J by 10 bases, with 14 bases of the junction left unmatched. Germline lookup yields CDR1 MNHEY and CDR2 SMNVEV (reference sequence). The CDR3 is 15 amino acids. For the CDR3, the DNA is TGTGCCAGCAGTCCAACCCCGACAGGGACGTCCGAGCAGTTCTTC. This encodes CASSPTPTGTSEQFF.